One and the same sample provided the 20 T cell receptor beta chains below, sequenced in a study of PD-1 blockade in mismatch repair-deficient tumors (dated by TCRdb to 2016 to 2017). Receptors were amplified or captured by the immunoSEQ multiplex PCR assay. The immuneACCESS repertoire file appears here via TCRdb, limited to in-frame rearrangements. These files lack a portion of the clones; in checked studies, under half of the deficit traces to unresolved V genes, and the cause of the others is not known. In this sample the table shows about 22,000 clones, roughly four fifths of which occur a single time. The leading ten clones occupy roughly 18% of the sample. The sequenced sample was peripheral blood, obtained 2 weeks after starting pembrolizumab. The origin of the receptors is an adult with mismatch repair-deficient cancer.

This sequence joins TRBV9 and TRBJ2-5; 8 bases fit TRBD2. The germline CDR1 and CDR2 sequences are SGDLS and YYNGEE. The CDR3 runs to 14 residues. J was trimmed by 0 bases and V by 3 bases; bases with no gene match: 1. CDR3 DNA sequence: TGTGCCAGCAGCGCCGGGAGGGACCAAGAGACCCAGTACTTC. Amino acids: CASSAGRDQETQYF.

There are a few counts of this clone. The chain joins TRBV21-1 to TRBJ1-4. TRBV21-1 is a pseudogene locus. CDR3 length: 12 residues. The CDR3 spells CASSKPGRREGF. The CDR3 DNA reads TGTGCCAGCAGCAAGCCGGGGAGAAGGGAGGGTTTT.

V usage is TRBV9 and J usage is TRBJ2-3; D possibly corresponds to TRBD2 (7 bases). With 2 bases removed from V and 3 bases from J, the gap between germline ends came to 16 bases. In germline, CDR1 is SGDLS, CDR2 YYNGEE. The CDR3 has 16 amino acids. This CDR3 is CASSVHWGGRTDTQYF. The CDR3, as DNA: TGTGCCAGCAGCGTCCACTGGGGGGGGCGAACAGATACGCAGTATTTT.

The V gene is TRBV14, the J gene TRBJ2-2; the D gene is possibly TRBD2 (6 bases). This CDR3 has 16 amino acids. Germline V gives CDR1 SGHDN, CDR2 FVKESK. V gave up 4 bases and J gave up 6 bases, with 18 bases separating them. The CDR3 DNA reads TGTGCCAGCAGCCCGCTGGGGACTCCTGTGGCCGGGGAGCTGTTTTTT. This encodes CASSPLGTPVAGELFF.

V gene TRBV7-9 combines with J gene TRBJ1-1; no firm D call. Germline V CDR1 and CDR2: SEHNR, FQNEAQ (reference sequence). V was clipped by 6 bases and J by 6 bases, with 11 bases between them. The CDR3 extends over 12 amino acids. CDR3 protein: CASSFRSPEAFF. CDR3 sequence (DNA): TGTGCCAGCAGTTTCAGGAGTCCTGAAGCTTTCTTT.

This chain connects TRBV30 to TRBJ1-2, with D tentatively TRBD1 (5 bases). V shed 0 bases and J shed 8 bases, with 16 bases lying between them. The CDR3 sequence is 14 residues long. Germline lookup yields CDR1 GTSNPN and CDR2 SVGIG (reference sequence). CDR3 sequence: CAWSVRWGKGGYTF. The CDR3 coding sequence is TGTGCCTGGAGTGTACGTTGGGGGAAGGGGGGCTACACCTTC.

The V and J genes are TRBV5-1 and TRBJ1-2; D is ambiguous. The CDR3 totals 15 residues. Per the germline V gene, CDR1 is SGHRS and CDR2 is YFSETQ. V lost 0 bases and J lost 4, with 13 bases in between. The CDR3, as DNA: TGCGCCAGCAGCTTGGCGTCGGGAAAACCCTATGGCTACACCTTC. As protein: CASSLASGKPYGYTF.

This clone has more than one count but fewer than ten. The V gene is TRBV5-6, the J gene TRBJ2-7; 8 bases line up with TRBD1. Germline trimming cut 4 bases from V and 3 bases from J; bases unmatched to any gene: 6. This CDR3 region has 14 residues. The germline V gene has CDR1 SGHDT and CDR2 YYEEEE. The CDR3 bases are TGTGCCAGCAGCCACCGGGACAGGAACTACGAGCAGTACTTC. Translating it yields CASSHRDRNYEQYF.

The chain employs TRBV4-1 and TRBJ2-1; unclear D gene. The germline V and J ends were trimmed by 0 bases and 9 bases, with 15 bases remaining between them. The CDR3 contains 15 residues. CDR1 and CDR2 (germline): MGHRA, YSYEKL. CDR3 in amino acids: CASSQEGWELTEQFF. The CDR3 bases are TGCGCCAGCAGCCAAGAGGGTTGGGAATTGACTGAGCAGTTCTTC.

J is TRBJ2-2 and V is TRBV5-8, with 9 bases aligning to TRBD2. The CDR3 is 19 amino acids. With V trimmed by 4 bases and J by 7 bases, 20 bases remained unmatched. In germline, CDR1 is SGHTS, CDR2 YDEGEE. CDR3 sequence (DNA): TGTGCCAGCAGCACCGGGGACAACCACCGACTAGCGGTCAGCGGGGAGCTGTTTTTT. It yields the protein CASSTGDNHRLAVSGELFF. Variable domain in full (rest from reference TRBV5-8 and TRBJ2-2): EAGVTQSPTHLIKTRGQQATLRCSPISGHTSVYWYQQALGLGLQFLLWYDEGEERNRGNFPPRFSGRQFPNYSSELNVNALELEDSALYLCASSTGDNHRLAVSGELFFGEGSRLTVL.

The chain is built from TRBV28 and TRBJ1-2, with 9 bases identical to TRBD1. J was trimmed by 5 bases and V by 1 base; bases with no gene match: 2. This CDR3 has 14 amino acids. Germline assignment: CDR1 MDHEN and CDR2 SYDVKM. The CDR3: CASSLSDRGYGYTF. The CDR3, as DNA: TGTGCCAGCAGTTTATCGGACAGGGGATATGGCTACACCTTC.

J is TRBJ2-4 and V is TRBV6-5; D possibly matches TRBD1 or TRBD2 (5 bases each). The CDR3 consists of 15 residues. V was trimmed by 6 bases and J by 3 bases, leaving 15 bases between them. CDR1 and CDR2 (germline): MNHEY, SVGAGI. The CDR3 DNA sequence: TGTGCCAGCAGGGGGGAACTAGGCCTCAAAAACATTCAGTACTTC. Its protein is CASRGELGLKNIQYF.

J is TRBJ2-1 and V is TRBV15; weak D call: TRBD2 (7 bases). The CDR3 contains 17 residues. V gave up 5 bases and J gave up 0 bases, with 17 bases separating them. CDR1 is LNHNV and CDR2 is YYDKDF in the germline V gene (reference sequence). In DNA, the CDR3 is TGTGCCACCAGCCGAGGGGGGGACACAAACTCCTACAATGAGCAGTTCTTC. Translated: CATSRGGDTNSYNEQFF.

The CDR3: CASSVRPGGVTDTQYF. CDR3 in DNA: TGTGCCAGCAGCGTACGTCCCGGGGGAGTCACAGATACGCAGTATTTT. The chain employs TRBV9 and TRBJ2-3, with D possibly matching TRBD2 (6 bases). Germline CDR1 SGDLS, CDR2 YYNGEE. Deletions cut 1 base from V and 2 bases from J, with 14 bases between. This CDR3 comprises 16 residues. The full variable domain, rest sourced from reference TRBV9 and TRBJ2-3, is DSGVTQTPKHLITATGQRVTLRCSPRSGDLSVYWYQQSLDQGLQFLIQYYNGEERAKGNILERFSAQQFPDLHSELNLSSLELGDSALYFCASSVRPGGVTDTQYFGPGTRLTVL.

The chain recombines TRBV18 with TRBJ2-7; D ambiguous. Germline loops: CDR1 KGHSH, CDR2 LQKENI. This CDR3 comprises 12 residues. Trimming pared 3 bases from V and 4 bases from J, leaving 7 bases between. CDR3 nucleotides: TGTGCCAGCTCACCCGGACGTTACGAGCAGTACTTC. It is translated as CASSPGRYEQYF.

The chain combines TRBV6-5 with TRBJ1-3; D not certain. The V end was cut by 6 bases, the J end by 0 bases, with 6 bases between. This CDR3 spans 13 amino acids. Per germline, CDR1 MNHEY and CDR2 SVGAGI. CDR3 sequence reads: CASRSYSGNTIYF. DNA for the CDR3: TGTGCCAGCAGATCTTACTCTGGAAACACCATATATTTT.

This clone was detected only once. This chain connects TRBV28 to TRBJ2-7; D gene ambiguous. This CDR3 is built from 15 residues. Trimming took 6 bases from V and 3 from J, leaving 18 bases between them. Germline values: CDR1 MDHEN, CDR2 SYDVKM. CDR3 sequence: CASSRPRNGVYEQYF. CDR3 nucleotides: TGTGCCAGCAGCCGACCTCGGAATGGCGTCTACGAGCAGTACTTC.

This clone was recorded a few times. The J gene is TRBJ1-2, the V gene TRBV10-3; 7 bases line up with TRBD1. Unmatched junction bases numbered 5, after V lost 5 bases and J lost 2 bases. Looked up from germline, CDR1 is ENHRY and CDR2 is SYGVKD. This CDR3 region has 14 residues. The CDR3 DNA reads TGTGCCATCAGTTCGACAGGGTCGAACTATGGCTACACCTTC. This gives the protein CAISSTGSNYGYTF.

V is TRBV5-4 and J is TRBJ2-7, with D uncertain. CDR3 size: 13 residues. V was cut by 3 bases and J by 6 bases, with 13 bases left in between. In germline, CDR1 is SGHNT, CDR2 YYREEE (reference sequence). CDR3 protein: CASSSPLTIEQYF. The CDR3 region has the DNA TGTGCCAGCAGCTCGCCCCTCACCATCGAGCAGTACTTC.

This clone was counted once. This rearrangement joins TRBV7-2 to TRBJ2-1; no definite D call. V gave up 6 bases and J gave up 4 bases, with 10 bases separating them. CDR1 SGHTA and CDR2 FQGNSA come from the germline V gene. The CDR3 is 13 amino acids. In DNA form, the CDR3 reads TGTGCCAGCAGTACCGACCCGTACAATGAGCAGTTCTTC. It translates to CASSTDPYNEQFF.